Listed here are 14 T cell receptor beta chains from one sample, sequenced in a study of cytomegalovirus exposure and HLA in healthy donors (dated by TCRdb to 2016 to 2017). The receptor library was made with the immunoSEQ multiplex PCR assay. For the multiplex PCR, a mixture combining 60 forward primers for TCR Vbeta segments and 13 reverse primers for TCR Jbeta segments was used. TCRdb holds this immuneACCESS table with in-frame rearrangements only. Some clones are missing; in checked studies, unresolved V genes explain under half, and the rest has no known cause. The sample includes more than 140,000 clones, with roughly 64% observed a single time. Of the sample, 2.5% to 3.5% is held by the ten largest clones. Input material: PBMCs. These receptors were collected from a woman younger than 45 in good health and CMV-seropositive.

This sequence joins TRBV4-1 and TRBJ1-5, with D uncertain. Trimming shortened V by 1 base and J by 4 bases, and 11 bases separated the two germline ends. Germline lookup yields CDR1 MGHRA and CDR2 YSYEKL. CDR3 length: 15 residues. The CDR3 bases are TGCGCCAGCAGCCAAGCTCCGCGTTGGAATCAGCCCCAGCATTTT. Its protein is CASSQAPRWNQPQHF.

This chain connects TRBV4-1 to TRBJ2-5, with 13 nucleotides matching TRBD2. The CDR3 covers 15 residues. Looked up from germline, CDR1 is MGHRA and CDR2 is YSYEKL. With 5 bases clipped from V and 4 bases from J, the junction kept 4 bases outside the gene matches. CDR3 nucleotide sequence: TGCGCCAGCAGCGCGGGACTAGCGGGGTCAGAGACCCAGTACTTC. This translates into CASSAGLAGSETQYF.

The V gene is TRBV19, the J gene TRBJ1-5; 7 bases fit TRBD1. CDR1 and CDR2 from the germline V gene are LNHDA and SQIVND (reference sequence). J gave up 6 bases and V 10 bases, and 15 bases lay outside the gene matches. The CDR3 runs 15 residues. For the CDR3, the DNA is TGTGCCACCAGAACAGGGGCGGGATTGGGTCAGCCCCAGCATTTT. As protein: CATRTGAGLGQPQHF.

The rearrangement joins TRBV28 to TRBJ2-6; TRBD1 agrees at 7 bases. In germline, CDR1 is MDHEN, CDR2 SYDVKM. CDR3 length equals 16 residues. V trimming: 6 bases; J trimming: 4 bases; junction bases outside the gene matches: 9. Here the CDR3 DNA reads TGTGCCAGCAGGCTAACAGGGGTGAAAGGGGCCAACGTCCTGACTTTC. Amino acids: CASRLTGVKGANVLTF.

The chain combines TRBV28 with TRBJ1-2; TRBD1 matches at 9 bases. The germline V gene has CDR1 MDHEN and CDR2 SYDVKM. With 3 bases clipped from V and 3 bases from J, the junction kept 5 bases outside the gene matches. The CDR3 is made up of 15 amino acids. CDR3 protein: CASSLGTGSHYGYTF. CDR3 bases: TGTGCCAGCAGTTTGGGGACAGGGTCCCACTATGGCTACACCTTC.

This clone was counted many times. This same CDR3 is encoded by further DNA sequences in the sample. The chain has TRBV5-6 and TRBJ1-1; D is unclear. Germline CDR1 and CDR2: SGHDT and YYEEEE. The CDR3 totals 12 residues. V lost 1 base to trimming and J lost 6 bases, with 7 bases between them. The CDR3 spells CASSLSLSEAFF. The CDR3, as DNA: TGTGCCAGCAGCTTGTCTCTATCTGAAGCTTTCTTT.

The rearrangement joins TRBV7-2 to TRBJ2-1, with 11 nucleotides matching TRBD2. The CDR3 length is 16 residues. After removal of 5 bases from V and 9 bases from J, the junction contained 12 bases not matched to a gene. Per the germline V gene, CDR1 is SGHTA and CDR2 is FQGNSA. The CDR3 protein is CASSVTLAGGLGEQFF. The CDR3 DNA follows: TGTGCCAGCAGCGTCACGCTAGCGGGAGGACTTGGTGAGCAGTTCTTC.

The chain carries TRBV7-8 and TRBJ1-2; D remains unclear. The CDR3 sequence is 12 residues long. Germline values: CDR1 SGHVS, CDR2 FQNEAQ. V lost 0 bases to trimming and J lost 5 bases, with 4 bases between them. The CDR3 here is CASSLASYGYTF. CDR3 DNA sequence: TGTGCCAGCAGCTTAGCGTCTTATGGCTACACCTTC.

The count of this clone is one. The chain has TRBV10-3 and TRBJ1-2; the D gene is possibly TRBD1 (6 bases). Trimming left V 10 bases short and J 4 bases short, with 22 bases between. This CDR3 is 15 amino acids long. The germline V gene encodes CDR1 ENHRY and CDR2 SYGVKD. CDR3 region: CATKLPGGQSYGYTF. The CDR3 DNA follows: TGTGCCACCAAACTCCCCGGGGGGCAGTCCTATGGCTACACCTTC.

This clone was detected only a few times. This chain joins TRBV18 and TRBJ2-2; 9 bases agree with TRBD2. Germline lookup yields CDR1 KGHSH and CDR2 LQKENI. This CDR3 is built from 20 residues. V shed 2 bases and J 0 bases; nucleotides not matched to a gene: 13. CDR3 DNA: TGTGCCAGCTCACCAATGATCGGCAGCCTAGCGGGACCGAACACCGGGGAGCTGTTTTTT. Encoded protein: CASSPMIGSLAGPNTGELFF. Variable domain in full (rest from reference TRBV18 and TRBJ2-2): NAGVMQNPRHLVRRRGQEARLRCSPMKGHSHVYWYRQLPEEGLKFMVYLQKENIIDESGMPKERFSAEFPKEGPSILRIQQVVRGDSAAYFCASSPMIGSLAGPNTGELFFGEGSRLTVL.

This clone came up a few times. This chain joins TRBV2 and TRBJ2-5, with D perhaps matching TRBD1 (5 bases). V shed 7 bases and J shed 5 bases, with 17 bases lying between them. The CDR3 is 14 residues long. In germline, CDR1 is SNHLY, CDR2 FYNNEI. In DNA, the CDR3 is TGTGCCAGCAACGGCAGGGAAACGGTTGAGACCCAGTACTTC. Its translation is CASNGRETVETQYF. Full variable domain (outside the CDR3, taken from reference TRBV2 and TRBJ2-5): EPEVTQTPSHQVTQMGQEVILRCVPISNHLYFYWYRQILGQKVEFLVSFYNNEISEKSEIFDDQFSVERPDGSNFTLKIRSTKLEDSAMYFCASNGRETVETQYFGPGTRLLVL.

As regards this clone: An end of the junction differs from the germline gene, which may be a read error. This specimen includes other DNA sequences encoding the same CDR3. The chain links TRBV7-8 to TRBJ1-6; TRBD1 agrees at 10 bases. This CDR3 spans 17 amino acids. Germline V gene lookup returns CDR1 SGHVS and CDR2 FQNEAQ. The CDR3 DNA sequence: TGTGCCAGCAGCTCGGCCCGACAGGGGGCTTGGTATTCCCCCCTCCACTTT. It translates to CASSSARQGAWYSPLHF.

This clone is a singleton in its sample. The chain combines TRBV29-1 with TRBJ2-7; TRBD2 matches 8 bases. Germline V gene data show CDR1 as SQVTM and CDR2 as ANQGSEA. The CDR3 spans 13 residues. V lost 7 bases, J lost 2 bases, and 7 bases stayed unmatched. CDR3 sequence: CSGREGHTYEQYF. The CDR3 DNA follows: TGCAGCGGACGGGAGGGCCATACCTACGAGCAGTACTTC.

The V and J genes are TRBV11-1 and TRBJ1-1; 8 bases agree with TRBD1. This CDR3 has 19 amino acids. Per the germline V gene, CDR1 is SGHAT and CDR2 is FQDESV (reference sequence). The V and J ends lost 1 base and 0 bases, in that order; junction bases with no gene match: 13. The chain's CDR3 is CASSLEGDRGAFMNTEAFF. The CDR3, as DNA: TGTGCCAGCAGCTTAGAGGGCGACAGGGGCGCCTTTATGAACACTGAAGCTTTCTTT.